This T cell receptor (beta chain) emerged from a study of cytomegalovirus exposure and HLA in healthy donors. Findings and limits, study-wide: The classifier, whose performance was assessed in both the original and validation cohorts, reportedly diagnosed cytomegalovirus status with high specificity and sensitivity. Subsequent analysis showed first-cohort TCR clusters tending to co-occur in approximately 120 validation repertoires. The study flagged some 170 TCR beta chains as cytomegalovirus-associated. Through in vitro validation, three CMV-associated chains were shown to be specific for CMV antigens.

In the case of this clone: Antigen unknown.

Clones were read by immunoSEQ multiplex PCR, and TCRdb kept only the in-frame ones, dropping some. The sample contains about 65,000 clones, approximately 94% of which appear only once. The CDR3 sequence is 14 residues long. The germline CDR1 and CDR2 sequences are SGDLS and YYNGEE. V shed 3 bases and J 6 bases; nucleotides not matched to a gene: 5. Sequencing was done on a sample of PBMCs. The sequence derives from a man aged 18 to 30 in good health and CMV-seropositive. The chain joins TRBV9 to TRBJ2-2; 7 bases agree with TRBD1. CDR3 coding DNA: TGTGCCAGCAGCGCATTAACAGGGGCCGGGGAGCTGTTTTTT. This sequence encodes CASSALTGAGELFF.